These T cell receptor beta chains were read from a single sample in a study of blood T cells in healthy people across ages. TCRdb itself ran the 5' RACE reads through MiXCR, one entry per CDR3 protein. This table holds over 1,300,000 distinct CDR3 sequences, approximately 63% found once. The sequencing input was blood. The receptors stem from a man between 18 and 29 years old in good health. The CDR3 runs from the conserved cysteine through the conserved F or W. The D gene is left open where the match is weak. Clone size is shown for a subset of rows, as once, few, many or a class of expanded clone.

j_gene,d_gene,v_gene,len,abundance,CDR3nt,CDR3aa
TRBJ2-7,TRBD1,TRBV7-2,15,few,TGTGCCAGCAGCTCGCTCCCGGGACAGGGGTACGAGCAGTACTTC,CASSSLPGQGYEQYF
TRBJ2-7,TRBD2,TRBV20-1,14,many,TGCAGTGCTAAGGCTAGCGGAATTTCCTACGAGCAGTACTTC,CSAKASGISYEQYF
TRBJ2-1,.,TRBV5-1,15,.,TGCGCCAGCAGCTTCCCTATCGACAGTTACAATGAGCAGTTCTTC,CASSFPIDSYNEQFF
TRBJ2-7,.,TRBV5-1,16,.,TGCGCCAGCAGCTTGGGACAGGACGGTTACTCCTACGAGCAGTACTTC,CASSLGQDGYSYEQYF
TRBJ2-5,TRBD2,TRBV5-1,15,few,TGCGCCAGCAGCTTAGCGGGGAATTACCAAGAGACCCAGTACTTC,CASSLAGNYQETQYF
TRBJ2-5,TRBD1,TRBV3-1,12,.,TGTGCCACCCACGGACAGGGCGATGAGCAGTACTTC,CATHGQGDEQYF
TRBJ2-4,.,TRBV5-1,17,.,TGCGCCAGCAGCTTGGCCCTGGCTGGGAGAGCCAAAAACATTCAGTACTTC,CASSLALAGRAKNIQYF
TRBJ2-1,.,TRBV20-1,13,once,TGCAGTGCCACGCTCCCCCCCCACAATGAGCAGTTCTTC,CSATLPPHNEQFF
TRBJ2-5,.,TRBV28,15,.,TGTGCCAGCAGTTCCCCCAGACGGGGGCAAGAGACCCAGTACTTC,CASSSPRRGQETQYF
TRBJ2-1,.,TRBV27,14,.,TGTGCCAGCAGTCTCGACCCGGGAGACCGAAGGCAGTTCTTC,CASSLDPGDRRQFF
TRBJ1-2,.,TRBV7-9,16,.,TGTGCCAGCAGCTTAGTCCCAGGGGCTGGAGAGTATGGCTACACCTTC,CASSLVPGAGEYGYTF
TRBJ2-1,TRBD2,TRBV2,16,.,TGTGCCAGCAGGGAACTAGCGGGGGGTCGGAACAATGAGCAGTTCTTC,CASRELAGGRNNEQFF
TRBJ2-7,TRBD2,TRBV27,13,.,TGTGCCAGCAGTTTAGGGGGGGACTACGATCAGTACTTC,CASSLGGDYDQYF
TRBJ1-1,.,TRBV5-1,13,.,TGCGCCAGCAGCAATCCTGGGAACACTGAAGCTTTCTTT,CASSNPGNTEAFF
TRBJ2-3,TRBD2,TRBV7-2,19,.,TGTGCCAGCAGTCCCCTCGGGACTAGCGGGATCTTAGGCACAGATACGCAGTATTTT,CASSPLGTSGILGTDTQYF
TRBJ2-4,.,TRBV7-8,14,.,TGTGCCAGCAGCGGCGAGAGGACCAAAAACATTCAGTACTTC,CASSGERTKNIQYF
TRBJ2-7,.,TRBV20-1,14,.,TGCAGTGCTAGCGCCGGAACAGGGCCCTACGAGCAGTACTTC,CSASAGTGPYEQYF
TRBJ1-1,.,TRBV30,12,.,TGTGCCTGGGGTAGAGATAACACTGAAGCTTTCTTT,CAWGRDNTEAFF
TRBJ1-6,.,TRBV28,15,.,TGTGCCAGCAGTCCCCCGTACAGTTCCTCTTCACCCCTCCACTTT,CASSPPYSSSSPLHF
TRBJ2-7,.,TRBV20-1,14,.,TGCAGTGCTAGAGATCCCAGTTCCGACTACGAGCAGTACTTC,CSARDPSSDYEQYF
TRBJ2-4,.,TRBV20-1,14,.,TGCAGTGCACCAGACCGGGTAGCCAAAAACATTCAGTACTTC,CSAPDRVAKNIQYF
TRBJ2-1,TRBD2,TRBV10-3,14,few,TGTGCCACCAGGATTCCCGGGACTAGCAATGAGCAGTTCTTC,CATRIPGTSNEQFF
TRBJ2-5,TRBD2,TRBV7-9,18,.,TGTGCCAGCAGCTGGCACATTAAACCGGGACTACCGCAAGAGACCCAGTACTTC,CASSWHIKPGLPQETQYF
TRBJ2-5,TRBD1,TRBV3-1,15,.,TGTGCCAGCAGCCAAGCCGGGACAGCCCAAGAGACCCAGTACTTC,CASSQAGTAQETQYF
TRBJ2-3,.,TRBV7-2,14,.,TGTGCCAGCAGCTTTGGAGGGTACACAGATACGCAGTATTTT,CASSFGGYTDTQYF
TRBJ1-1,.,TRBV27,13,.,TGTGCCAGCAGTGTAATGGTGAGCACTGAAGCTTTCTTT,CASSVMVSTEAFF
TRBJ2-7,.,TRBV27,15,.,TGTGCCAGCAGTTTAGACAAACCCGGCCCCTACGAGCAGTACTTC,CASSLDKPGPYEQYF
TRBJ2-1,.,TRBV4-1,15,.,TGCGCCAGCAGCACCGGGGGAAGCTCCTACAATGAGCAGTTCTTC,CASSTGGSSYNEQFF
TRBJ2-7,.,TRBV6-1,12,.,TGTGCCAGCAGTGAACGGTACTACGAGCAGTACTTC,CASSERYYEQYF
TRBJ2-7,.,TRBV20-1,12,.,TGCAGTGCCAGTCTAGGAGGGGACGAGCAGTACTTC,CSASLGGDEQYF
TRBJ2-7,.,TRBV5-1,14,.,TGCGCCAGCAGCTTGCGGGACAAGGGAAACGAGCAGTACTTC,CASSLRDKGNEQYF
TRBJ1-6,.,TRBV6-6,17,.,TGTGCCAGCAGTTACTCCGTGGACAGCTCCTATAATTCACCCCTCCACTTT,CASSYSVDSSYNSPLHF
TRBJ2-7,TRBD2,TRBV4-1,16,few,TGCGCCAGCAGTCCCGACCAGGCTAGCGGGAGGTACGAGCAGTACTTC,CASSPDQASGRYEQYF
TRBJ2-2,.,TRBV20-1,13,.,TGCAGTGCCAGCCCACTGGGGAAGGGGGAGCTGTTTTTT,CSASPLGKGELFF
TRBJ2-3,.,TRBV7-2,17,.,TGTGCCAGCAGCTATCCGAGTCACCGAACAACCTTAGATACGCAGTATTTT,CASSYPSHRTTLDTQYF
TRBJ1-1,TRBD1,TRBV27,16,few,TGTGCCAGCAGTTATGGGACAGAGCAAATGAACACTGAAGCTTTCTTT,CASSYGTEQMNTEAFF
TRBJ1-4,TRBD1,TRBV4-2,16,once,TGTGCCAGCAGCCAATGGAGGACAGGGGCTAATGAAAAACTGTTTTTT,CASSQWRTGANEKLFF
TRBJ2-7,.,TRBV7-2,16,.,TGTGCCAGCAGCTGGGCGGGGGCTAGCGGAGCCTACGAGCAGTACTTC,CASSWAGASGAYEQYF
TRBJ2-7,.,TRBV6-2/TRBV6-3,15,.,TGTGCCAGCAGCCTACCACAGGGATCTTGGTACGAGCAGTACTTC,CASSLPQGSWYEQYF
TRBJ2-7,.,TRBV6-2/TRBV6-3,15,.,TGTGCCAGCACCCCTAGCAGAAGGCGAGCCTACGAGCAGTACTTC,CASTPSRRRAYEQYF
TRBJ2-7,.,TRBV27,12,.,TGTGCCAGCAGTTTAAATCTGAGGGAGCAGTACTTC,CASSLNLREQYF
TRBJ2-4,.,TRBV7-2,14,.,TGTGCCAGCAGCATCCGGGACGGACAAAACATTCAGTACTTC,CASSIRDGQNIQYF
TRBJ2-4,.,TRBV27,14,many,TGTGCCAGCAGCTTAAGCCTAGCCAAAAACATTCAGTACTTC,CASSLSLAKNIQYF
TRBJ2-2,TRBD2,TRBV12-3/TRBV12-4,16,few,TGTGCCAGCAGTACCAGACTAGCAGGCCTCACCGGGGAGCTGTTTTTT,CASSTRLAGLTGELFF
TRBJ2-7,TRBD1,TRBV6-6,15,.,TGTGCCAGCAGTTACCAAAGACAGGGTGCCTACGAGCAGTACTTC,CASSYQRQGAYEQYF
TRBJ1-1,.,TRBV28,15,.,TGTGCCAGCAGTTTGGGGGGCACGACGGGGACTGAAGCTTTCTTT,CASSLGGTTGTEAFF
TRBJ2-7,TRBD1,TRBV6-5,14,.,TGTGCCAGCAGACTCACAGGGGTTGCCTACGAGCAGTACTTC,CASRLTGVAYEQYF
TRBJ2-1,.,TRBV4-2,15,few,TGTGCCAGCAGCCGGGACGGGAAGACCTACAATGAGCAGTTCTTC,CASSRDGKTYNEQFF
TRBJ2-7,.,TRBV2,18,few,TGTGCCAGCAGTGAAGATTTCGAAGGGGATCAGCTCCAGTACGAGCAGTACTTC,CASSEDFEGDQLQYEQYF
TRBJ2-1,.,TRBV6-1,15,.,TGTGCCAGCAGTGACGCGGTCCTCGGGGCCAATGAGCAGTTCTTC,CASSDAVLGANEQFF
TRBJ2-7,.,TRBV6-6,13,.,TGTGCCAGCCAAACAGGGAATTCTTACGAGCAGTACTTC,CASQTGNSYEQYF
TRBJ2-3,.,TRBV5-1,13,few,TGCGCCAGCAGCAGGGGCTACACAGATACGCAGTATTTT,CASSRGYTDTQYF
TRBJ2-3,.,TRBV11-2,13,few,TGTGCCAGCAGCGCACACAGGTCAGATACGCAGTATTTT,CASSAHRSDTQYF
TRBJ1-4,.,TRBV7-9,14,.,TGTGCCAGCAGGAAAACAGGGAGATGGGAAAAACTGTTTTTT,CASRKTGRWEKLFF
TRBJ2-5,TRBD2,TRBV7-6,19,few,TGTGCCAGCAGCTTAGCGTCCGGGCTAGCGGGGGCTTTATGGGAGACCCAGTACTTC,CASSLASGLAGALWETQYF
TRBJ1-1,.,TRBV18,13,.,TGTGCCAGCTCAACGGTGGATAGCACTGAAGCTTTCTTT,CASSTVDSTEAFF
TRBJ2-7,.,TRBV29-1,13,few,TGCAGCGTTCTCTTTGGGGGCTCCTACGAGCAGTACTTC,CSVLFGGSYEQYF
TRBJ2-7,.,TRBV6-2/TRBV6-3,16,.,TGTGCCAGCAGTTACTCGACTCGGGGCTCTTCAGGGGAGCAGTACTTC,CASSYSTRGSSGEQYF